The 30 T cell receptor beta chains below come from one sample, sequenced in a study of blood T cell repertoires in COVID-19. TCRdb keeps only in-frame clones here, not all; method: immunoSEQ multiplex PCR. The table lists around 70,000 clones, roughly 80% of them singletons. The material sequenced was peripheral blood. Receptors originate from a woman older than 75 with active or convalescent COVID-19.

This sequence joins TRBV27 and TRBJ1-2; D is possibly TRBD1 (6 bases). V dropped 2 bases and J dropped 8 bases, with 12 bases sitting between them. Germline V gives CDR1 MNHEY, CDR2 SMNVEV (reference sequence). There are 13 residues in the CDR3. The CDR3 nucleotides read TGTGCCAGCAGTTTAGGGGGGGCGGGGGGCTACACCTTC. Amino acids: CASSLGGAGGYTF.

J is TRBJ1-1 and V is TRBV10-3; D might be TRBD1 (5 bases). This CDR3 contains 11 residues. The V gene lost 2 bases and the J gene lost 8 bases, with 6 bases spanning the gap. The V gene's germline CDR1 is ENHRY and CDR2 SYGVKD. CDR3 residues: CAISENREAFF. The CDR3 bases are TGTGCCATCAGTGAGAACAGGGAAGCTTTCTTT.

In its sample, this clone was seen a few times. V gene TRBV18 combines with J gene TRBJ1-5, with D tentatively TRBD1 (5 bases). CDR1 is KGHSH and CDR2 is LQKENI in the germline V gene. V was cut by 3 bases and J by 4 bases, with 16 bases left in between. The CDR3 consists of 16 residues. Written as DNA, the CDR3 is TGTGCCAGCTCACCGAGATCCGCAGGGTTGAATCAGCCCCAGCATTTT. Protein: CASSPRSAGLNQPQHF.

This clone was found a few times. The CDR3 DNA reads as TGTGCCACCAGCACGGGGGACTATGGCTACACCTTC. It specifies CATSTGDYGYTF. The chain combines TRBV24-1 with TRBJ1-2; the D gene is possibly TRBD1 (5 bases). Germline V CDR1 and CDR2: KGHDR, SFDVKD. This CDR3 has 12 residues. Trimming took 7 bases from V and 3 from J, leaving 8 bases between them.

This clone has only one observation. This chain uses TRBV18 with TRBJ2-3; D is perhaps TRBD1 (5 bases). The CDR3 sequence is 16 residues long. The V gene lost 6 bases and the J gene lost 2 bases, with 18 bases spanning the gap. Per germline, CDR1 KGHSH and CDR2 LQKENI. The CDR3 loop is CASSRLGQGYTDTQYF. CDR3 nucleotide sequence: TGTGCCAGCTCTCGTTTAGGACAAGGCTACACAGATACGCAGTATTTT.

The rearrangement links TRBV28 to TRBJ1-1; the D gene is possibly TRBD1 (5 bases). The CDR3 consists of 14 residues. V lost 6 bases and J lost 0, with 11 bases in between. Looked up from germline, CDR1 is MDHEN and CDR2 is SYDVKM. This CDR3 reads CASSLGTLNTEAFF. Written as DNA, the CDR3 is TGTGCCAGCAGCCTTGGGACTCTGAACACTGAAGCTTTCTTT.

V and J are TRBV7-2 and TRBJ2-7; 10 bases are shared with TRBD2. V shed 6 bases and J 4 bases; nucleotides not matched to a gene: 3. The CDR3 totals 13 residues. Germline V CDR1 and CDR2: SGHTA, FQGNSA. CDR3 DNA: TGTGCCAGCAGTTGGACTAGCGGATACGAGCAGTACTTC. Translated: CASSWTSGYEQYF.

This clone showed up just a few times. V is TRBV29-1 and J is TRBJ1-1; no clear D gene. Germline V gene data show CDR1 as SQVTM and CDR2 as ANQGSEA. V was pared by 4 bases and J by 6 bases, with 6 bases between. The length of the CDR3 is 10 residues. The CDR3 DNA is TGCAGCGTTGGAGACGCTGAAGCTTTCTTT. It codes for CSVGDAEAFF.

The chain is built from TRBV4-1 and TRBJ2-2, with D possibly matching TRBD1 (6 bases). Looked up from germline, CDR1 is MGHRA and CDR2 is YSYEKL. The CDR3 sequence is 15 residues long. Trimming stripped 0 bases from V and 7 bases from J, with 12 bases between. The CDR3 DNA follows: TGCGCCAGCAGCCAAGAGCTGGGGGCCGGCGGGGAGCTGTTTTTT. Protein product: CASSQELGAGGELFF.

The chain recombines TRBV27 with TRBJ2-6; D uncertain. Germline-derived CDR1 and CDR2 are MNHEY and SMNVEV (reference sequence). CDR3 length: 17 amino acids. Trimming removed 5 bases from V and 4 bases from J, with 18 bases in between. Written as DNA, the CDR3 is TGTGCCAGCAGTCCACCCCTGGCCCAGTTAGGGGCCAACGTCCTGACTTTC. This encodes CASSPPLAQLGANVLTF.

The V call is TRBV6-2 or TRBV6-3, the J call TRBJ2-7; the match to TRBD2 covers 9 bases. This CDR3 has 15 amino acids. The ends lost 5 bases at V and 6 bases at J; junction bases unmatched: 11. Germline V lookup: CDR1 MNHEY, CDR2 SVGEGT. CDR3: CASSPQAGGSSEQYF. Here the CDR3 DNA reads TGTGCCAGCAGTCCACAAGCGGGAGGATCAAGCGAGCAGTACTTC.

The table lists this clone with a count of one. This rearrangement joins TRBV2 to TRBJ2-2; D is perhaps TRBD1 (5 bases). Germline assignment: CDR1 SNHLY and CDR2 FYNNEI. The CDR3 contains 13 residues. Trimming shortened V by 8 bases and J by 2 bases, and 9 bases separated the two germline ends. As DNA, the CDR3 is TGTGCCAGCGGGCAGGGTAACACCGGGGAGCTGTTTTTT. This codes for CASGQGNTGELFF.

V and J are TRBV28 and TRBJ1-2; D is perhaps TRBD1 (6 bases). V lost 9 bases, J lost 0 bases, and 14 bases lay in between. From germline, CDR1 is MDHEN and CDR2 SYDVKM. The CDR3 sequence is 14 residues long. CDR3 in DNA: TGTGCCAGTACCACAGGGATGGCTAACTATGGCTACACCTTC. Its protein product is CASTTGMANYGYTF.

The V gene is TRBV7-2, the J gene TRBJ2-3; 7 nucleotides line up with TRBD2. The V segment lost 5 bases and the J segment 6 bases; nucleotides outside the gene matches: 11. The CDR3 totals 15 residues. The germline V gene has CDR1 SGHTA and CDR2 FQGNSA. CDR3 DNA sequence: TGTGCCAGCAGCACCCTGGGGCGGGAGATGGATACGCAGTATTTT. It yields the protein CASSTLGREMDTQYF. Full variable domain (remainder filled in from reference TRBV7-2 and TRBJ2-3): GAGVSQSPSNKVTEKGKDVELRCDPISGHTALYWYRQSLGQGLEFLIYFQGNSAPDKSGLPSDRFSAERTGGSVSTLTIQRTQQEDSAVYLCASSTLGREMDTQYFGPGTRLTVL.

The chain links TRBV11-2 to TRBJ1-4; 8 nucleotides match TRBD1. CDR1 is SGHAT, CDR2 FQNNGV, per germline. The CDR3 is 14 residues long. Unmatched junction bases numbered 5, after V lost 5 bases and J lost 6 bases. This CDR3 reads CASSPPGQDEKLFF. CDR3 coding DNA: TGTGCCAGCAGCCCGCCGGGACAGGATGAAAAACTGTTTTTT.

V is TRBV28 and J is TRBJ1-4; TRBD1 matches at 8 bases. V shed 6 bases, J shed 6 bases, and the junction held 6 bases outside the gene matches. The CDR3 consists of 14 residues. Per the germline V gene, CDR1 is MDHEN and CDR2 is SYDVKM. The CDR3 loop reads CASSDRGKDEKLFF. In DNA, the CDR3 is TGTGCCAGCAGCGACAGGGGTAAAGATGAAAAACTGTTTTTT.

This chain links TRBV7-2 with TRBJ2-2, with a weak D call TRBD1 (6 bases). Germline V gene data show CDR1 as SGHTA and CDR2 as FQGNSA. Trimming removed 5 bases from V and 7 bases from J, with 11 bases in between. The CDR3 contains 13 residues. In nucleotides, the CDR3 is TGTGCCAGCAGCACACAGGGTATCGGGGAGCTGTTTTTT. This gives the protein CASSTQGIGELFF.

DNA for the CDR3: TGTGCCAGCAGCCCGAGTCTCCTAGCCGGACGGTATTTT. It codes for CASSPSLLAGRYF. The chain joins TRBV11-2 to TRBJ2-3; weak D call: TRBD2 (5 bases). The CDR3 is 13 residues long. Trimming stripped 5 bases from V and 14 bases from J, with 20 bases between. Germline V gene lookup returns CDR1 SGHAT and CDR2 FQNNGV.

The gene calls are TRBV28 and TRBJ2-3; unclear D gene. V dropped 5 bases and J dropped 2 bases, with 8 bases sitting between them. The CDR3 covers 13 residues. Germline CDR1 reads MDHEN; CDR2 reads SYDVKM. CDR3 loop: CASSIQYTDTQYF. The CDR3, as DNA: TGTGCCAGCAGTATACAGTACACAGATACGCAGTATTTT.

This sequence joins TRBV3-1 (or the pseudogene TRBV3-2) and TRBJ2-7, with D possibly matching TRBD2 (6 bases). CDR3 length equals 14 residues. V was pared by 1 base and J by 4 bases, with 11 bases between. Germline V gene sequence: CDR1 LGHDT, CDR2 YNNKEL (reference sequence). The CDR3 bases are TGTGCCAGCAGCCAAGGCTGGAGGGGATACGAGCAGTACTTC. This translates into CASSQGWRGYEQYF.

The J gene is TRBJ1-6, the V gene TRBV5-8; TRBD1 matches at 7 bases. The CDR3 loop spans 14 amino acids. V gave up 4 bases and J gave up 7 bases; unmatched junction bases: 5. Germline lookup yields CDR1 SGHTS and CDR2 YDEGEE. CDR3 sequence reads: CASSTGTVNSPLHF. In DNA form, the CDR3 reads TGTGCCAGCAGCACCGGGACAGTAAATTCACCCCTCCACTTT.

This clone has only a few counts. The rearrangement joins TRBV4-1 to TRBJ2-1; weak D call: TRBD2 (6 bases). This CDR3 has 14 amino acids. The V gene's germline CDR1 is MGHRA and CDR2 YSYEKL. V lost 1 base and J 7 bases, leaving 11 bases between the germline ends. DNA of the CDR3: TGCGCCAGCAGCCAAGGGGGGACTTTGAATGAGCAGTTCTTC. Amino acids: CASSQGGTLNEQFF.

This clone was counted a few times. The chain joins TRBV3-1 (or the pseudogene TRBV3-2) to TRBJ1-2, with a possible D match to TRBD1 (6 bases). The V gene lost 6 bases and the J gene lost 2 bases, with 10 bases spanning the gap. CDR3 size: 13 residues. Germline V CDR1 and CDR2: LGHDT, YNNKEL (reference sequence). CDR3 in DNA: TGTGCCAGCAGTCCGACAGGAAACTATGGCTACACCTTC. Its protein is CASSPTGNYGYTF.

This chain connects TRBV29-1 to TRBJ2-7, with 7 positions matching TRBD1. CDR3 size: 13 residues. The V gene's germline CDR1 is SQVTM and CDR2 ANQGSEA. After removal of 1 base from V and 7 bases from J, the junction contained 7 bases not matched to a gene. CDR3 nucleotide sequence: TGCAGCGTTGAAGTTCGGACAGGAACGGAGCAGTACTTC. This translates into CSVEVRTGTEQYF.

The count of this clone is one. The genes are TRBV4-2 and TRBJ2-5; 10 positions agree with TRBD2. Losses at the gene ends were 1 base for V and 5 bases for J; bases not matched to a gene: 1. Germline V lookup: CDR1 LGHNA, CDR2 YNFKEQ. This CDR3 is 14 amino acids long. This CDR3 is CASSQVGLAETQYF. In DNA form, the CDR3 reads TGTGCCAGCAGCCAAGTGGGACTAGCGGAGACCCAGTACTTC.

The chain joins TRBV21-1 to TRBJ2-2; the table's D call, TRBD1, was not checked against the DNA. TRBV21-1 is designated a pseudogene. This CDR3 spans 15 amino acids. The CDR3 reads CAAKSYQGDTGELFF. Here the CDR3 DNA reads TGTGCCGCGAAGTCATATCAGGGGGACACCGGGGAGCTGTTTTTT.

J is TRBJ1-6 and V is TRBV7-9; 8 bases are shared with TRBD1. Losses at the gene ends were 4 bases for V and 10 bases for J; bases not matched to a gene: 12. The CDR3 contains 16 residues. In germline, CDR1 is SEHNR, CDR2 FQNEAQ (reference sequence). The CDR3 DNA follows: TGTGCCAGCAGCTCTACGGGGCAGGGGGCTGTATCACCCCTCCACTTT. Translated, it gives CASSSTGQGAVSPLHF.

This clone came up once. CDR3 DNA sequence: TGCGCCAGCAGCTCGGGACAGGGGGTGCCTGAAGCTTTCTTT. Amino acid sequence: CASSSGQGVPEAFF. This chain connects TRBV5-1 to TRBJ1-1; 11 positions match TRBD1. The junction had 4 bases not matched to a gene; V was cut back by 3 bases and J by 6 bases. CDR1 and CDR2 from the germline V gene are SGHRS and YFSETQ. The CDR3 is 14 amino acids.

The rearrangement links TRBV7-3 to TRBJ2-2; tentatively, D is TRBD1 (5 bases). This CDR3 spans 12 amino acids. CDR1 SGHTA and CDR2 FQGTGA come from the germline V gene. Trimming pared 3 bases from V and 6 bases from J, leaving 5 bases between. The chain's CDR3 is CASSFRAGELFF. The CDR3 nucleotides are TGTGCCAGCAGCTTCAGGGCCGGGGAGCTGTTTTTT.

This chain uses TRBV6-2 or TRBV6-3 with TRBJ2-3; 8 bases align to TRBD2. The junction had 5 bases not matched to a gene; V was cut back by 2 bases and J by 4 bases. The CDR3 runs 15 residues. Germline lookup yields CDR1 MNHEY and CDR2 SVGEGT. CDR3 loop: CASSYPGGGPDTQYF. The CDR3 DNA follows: TGTGCCAGCAGTTACCCCGGGGGGGGCCCAGATACGCAGTATTTT.